This record looks at one T cell receptor (beta chain) sequence and its context. The data derive from a study of OX40 agonist ivuxolimab in advanced cancers. Study context: Three partial responders included one hepatocellular carcinoma patient and two cutaneous melanoma patients.

This CDR3 region has 12 residues. Trimming took off 0 bases at V and 2 bases at J, with 1 base between the two ends. Per the germline V gene, CDR1 is MNHEY and CDR2 is SVGAGI. The table came from immunoSEQ multiplex PCR; TCRdb's copy has only in-frame clones and leaves some out. The sample lists 9,000 to 10,000 clones; approximately 66% were seen once. Blood samples were obtained at baseline, cycle 4 day 1, and cycle 7 day 1. Sequenced here: CD4+ or CD8+ T cells sorted from blood, sampled in a trial of the OX40 agonist ivuxolimab. The sequence derives from an adult with an advanced solid tumor such as melanoma, head and neck, liver or kidney cancer. V usage is TRBV6-5 and J usage is TRBJ1-2; D is unclear. The CDR3 sequence is CASSYSNYGYTF. The CDR3 bases are TGTGCCAGCAGTTACTCCAACTATGGCTACACCTTC.